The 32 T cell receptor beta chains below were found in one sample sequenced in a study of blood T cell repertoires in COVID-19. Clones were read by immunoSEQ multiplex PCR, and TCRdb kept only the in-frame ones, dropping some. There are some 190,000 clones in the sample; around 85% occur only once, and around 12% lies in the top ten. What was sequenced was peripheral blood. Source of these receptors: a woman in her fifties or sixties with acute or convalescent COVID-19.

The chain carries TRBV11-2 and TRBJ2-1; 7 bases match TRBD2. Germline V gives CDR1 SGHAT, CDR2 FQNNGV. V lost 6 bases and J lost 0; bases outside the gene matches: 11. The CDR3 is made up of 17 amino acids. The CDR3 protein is CASRQSSGGLSYNEQFF. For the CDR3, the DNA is TGTGCCAGCAGGCAGAGTTCGGGAGGACTCTCCTACAATGAGCAGTTCTTC.

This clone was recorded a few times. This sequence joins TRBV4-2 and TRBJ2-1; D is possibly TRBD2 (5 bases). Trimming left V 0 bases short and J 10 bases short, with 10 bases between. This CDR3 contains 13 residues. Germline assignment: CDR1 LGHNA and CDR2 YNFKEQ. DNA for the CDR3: TGTGCCAGCAGCCAAGATTTAAGGAGGGAGCAGTTCTTC. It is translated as CASSQDLRREQFF.

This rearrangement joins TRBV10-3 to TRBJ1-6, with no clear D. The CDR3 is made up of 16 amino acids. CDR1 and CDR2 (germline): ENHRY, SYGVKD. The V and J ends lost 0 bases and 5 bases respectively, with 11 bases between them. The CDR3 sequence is CAISESGGANNSPLHF. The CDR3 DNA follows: TGTGCCATCAGTGAGTCAGGAGGAGCAAATAATTCACCCCTCCACTTT.

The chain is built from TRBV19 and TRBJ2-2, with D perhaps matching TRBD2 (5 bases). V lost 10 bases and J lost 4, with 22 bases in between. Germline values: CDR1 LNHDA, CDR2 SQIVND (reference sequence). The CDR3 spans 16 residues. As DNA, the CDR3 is TGTGCCACCCGGGGTCGGGGAGCCGCTGGCACCGGGGAGCTGTTTTTT. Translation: CATRGRGAAGTGELFF.

The CDR3 nucleotides are TGTGCCAGCAGCTTAGAGAGGCAGCAAGAGACCCAGTACTTC. This sequence encodes CASSLERQQETQYF. The chain couples TRBV7-2 to TRBJ2-5; D not resolved. Per germline, CDR1 SGHTA and CDR2 FQGNSA. V lost 1 base and J lost 2, with 8 bases in between. CDR3 length: 14 amino acids.

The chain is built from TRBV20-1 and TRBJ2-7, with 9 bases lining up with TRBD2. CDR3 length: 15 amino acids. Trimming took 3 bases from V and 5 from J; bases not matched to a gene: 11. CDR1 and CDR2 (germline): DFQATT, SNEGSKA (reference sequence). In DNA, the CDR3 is TGCAGTGCTAGTAATCCGGGACTAGCCTACCACGAGCAGTACTTC. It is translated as CSASNPGLAYHEQYF.

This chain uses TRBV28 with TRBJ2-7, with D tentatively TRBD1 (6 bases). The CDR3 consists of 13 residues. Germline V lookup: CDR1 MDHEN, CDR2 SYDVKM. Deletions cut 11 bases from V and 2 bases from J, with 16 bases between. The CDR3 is CAASGGFAYEQYF. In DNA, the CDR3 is TGTGCCGCAAGTGGGGGCTTCGCCTACGAGCAGTACTTC.

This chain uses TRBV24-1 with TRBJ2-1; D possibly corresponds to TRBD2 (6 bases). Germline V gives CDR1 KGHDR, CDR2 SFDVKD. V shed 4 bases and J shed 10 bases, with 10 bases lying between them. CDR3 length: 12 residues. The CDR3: CATSEMSGEQFF. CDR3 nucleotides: TGTGCCACCAGTGAGATGAGCGGGGAGCAGTTCTTC.

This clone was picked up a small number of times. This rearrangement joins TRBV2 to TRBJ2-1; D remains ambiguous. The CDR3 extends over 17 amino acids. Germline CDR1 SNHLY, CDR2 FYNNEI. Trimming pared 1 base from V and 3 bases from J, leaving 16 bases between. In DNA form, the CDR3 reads TGTGCCAGCAGTGAAGACCCGCGACGCGGCTACTACAATGAGCAGTTCTTC. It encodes CASSEDPRRGYYNEQFF.

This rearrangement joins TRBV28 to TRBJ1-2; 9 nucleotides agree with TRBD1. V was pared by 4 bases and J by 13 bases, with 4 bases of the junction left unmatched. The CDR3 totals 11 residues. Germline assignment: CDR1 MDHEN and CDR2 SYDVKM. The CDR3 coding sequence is TGTGCCAGCAGTTCACAGGGGGCGTGCACCTTC. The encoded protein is CASSSQGACTF.

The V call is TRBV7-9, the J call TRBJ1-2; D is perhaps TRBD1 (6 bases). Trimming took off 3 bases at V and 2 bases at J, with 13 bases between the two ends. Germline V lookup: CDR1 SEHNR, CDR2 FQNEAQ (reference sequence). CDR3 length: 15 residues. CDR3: CASSFRGGGNYGYTF. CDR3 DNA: TGTGCCAGCAGCTTCCGGGGAGGGGGGAACTATGGCTACACCTTC.

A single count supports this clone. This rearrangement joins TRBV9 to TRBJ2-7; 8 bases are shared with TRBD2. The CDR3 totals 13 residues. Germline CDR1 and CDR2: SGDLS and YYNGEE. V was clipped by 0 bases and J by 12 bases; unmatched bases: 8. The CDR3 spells CASSVGLAGSAYF. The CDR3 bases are TGTGCCAGCAGCGTAGGCCTAGCGGGTTCGGCGTACTTC.

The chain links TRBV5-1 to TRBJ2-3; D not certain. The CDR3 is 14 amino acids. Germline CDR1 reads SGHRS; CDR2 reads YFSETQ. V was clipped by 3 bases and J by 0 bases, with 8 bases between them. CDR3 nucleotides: TGCGCCAGCAGCTCCCCACTAAGCACAGATACGCAGTATTTT. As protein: CASSSPLSTDTQYF.

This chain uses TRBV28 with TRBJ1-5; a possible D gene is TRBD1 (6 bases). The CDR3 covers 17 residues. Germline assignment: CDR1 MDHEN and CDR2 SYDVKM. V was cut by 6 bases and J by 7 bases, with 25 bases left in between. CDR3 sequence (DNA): TGTGCCAGCAGCCCCCCTCCAACAGGGAAACGAGCACAGCCCCAGCATTTT. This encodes CASSPPPTGKRAQPQHF.

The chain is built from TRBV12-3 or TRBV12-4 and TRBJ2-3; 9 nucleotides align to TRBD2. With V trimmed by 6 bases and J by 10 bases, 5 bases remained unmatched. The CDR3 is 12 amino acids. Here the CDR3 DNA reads TGTGCCAGCAGCGCGGGGGGGGTTCCGCAGTATTTT. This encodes CASSAGGVPQYF.

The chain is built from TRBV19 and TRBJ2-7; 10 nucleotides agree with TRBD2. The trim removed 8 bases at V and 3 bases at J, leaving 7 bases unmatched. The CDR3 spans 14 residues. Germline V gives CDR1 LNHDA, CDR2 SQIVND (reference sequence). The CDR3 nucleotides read TGTGCCAGTTCAGCGGGGGGGCTCGGCTACGAGCAGTACTTC. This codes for CASSAGGLGYEQYF.

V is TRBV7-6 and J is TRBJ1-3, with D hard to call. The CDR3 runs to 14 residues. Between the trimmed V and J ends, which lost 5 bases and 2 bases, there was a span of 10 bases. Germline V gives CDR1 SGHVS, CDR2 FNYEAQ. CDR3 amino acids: CASSPRGPGNTIYF. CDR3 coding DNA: TGTGCCAGCAGCCCCCGCGGGCCTGGAAACACCATATATTTT.

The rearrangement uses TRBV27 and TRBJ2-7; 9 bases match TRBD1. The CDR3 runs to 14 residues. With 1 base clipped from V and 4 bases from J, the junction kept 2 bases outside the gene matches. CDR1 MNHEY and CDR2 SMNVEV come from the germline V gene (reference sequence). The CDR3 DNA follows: TGTGCCAGCAGTTTATGGGGGACAGGGTACGAGCAGTACTTC. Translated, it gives CASSLWGTGYEQYF.

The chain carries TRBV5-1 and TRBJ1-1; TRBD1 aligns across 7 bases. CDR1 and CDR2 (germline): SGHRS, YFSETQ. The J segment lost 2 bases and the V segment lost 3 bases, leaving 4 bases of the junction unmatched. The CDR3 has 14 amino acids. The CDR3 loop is CASSSRQGNTEAFF. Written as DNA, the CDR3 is TGCGCCAGCAGCTCCCGACAGGGAAACACTGAAGCTTTCTTT.

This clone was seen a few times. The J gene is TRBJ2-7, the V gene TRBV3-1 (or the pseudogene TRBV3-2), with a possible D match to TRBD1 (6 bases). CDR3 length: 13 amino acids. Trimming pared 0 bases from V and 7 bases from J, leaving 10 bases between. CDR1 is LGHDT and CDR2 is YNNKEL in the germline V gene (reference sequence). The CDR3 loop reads CASSQDRGSEQYF. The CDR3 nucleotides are TGTGCCAGCAGCCAAGATAGGGGGTCGGAGCAGTACTTC.

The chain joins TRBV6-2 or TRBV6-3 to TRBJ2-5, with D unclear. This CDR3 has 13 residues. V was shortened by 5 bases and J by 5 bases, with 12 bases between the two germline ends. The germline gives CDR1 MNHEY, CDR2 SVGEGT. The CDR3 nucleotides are TGTGCCAGCAGTCGCACGCCCGAGGAGACCCAGTACTTC. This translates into CASSRTPEETQYF.

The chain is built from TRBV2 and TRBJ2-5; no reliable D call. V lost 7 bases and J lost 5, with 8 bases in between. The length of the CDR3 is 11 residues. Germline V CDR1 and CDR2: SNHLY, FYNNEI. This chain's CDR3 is CASTSGETQYF. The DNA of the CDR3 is TGTGCCAGCACCTCCGGGGAGACCCAGTACTTC.

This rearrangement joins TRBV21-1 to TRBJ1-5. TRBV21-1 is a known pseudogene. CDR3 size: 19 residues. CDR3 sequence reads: CASSKPTGAAADSNQPQHF. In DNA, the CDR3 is TGTGCCAGCAGCAAACCCACCGGAGCCGCAGCCGATAGCAATCAGCCCCAGCATTTT.

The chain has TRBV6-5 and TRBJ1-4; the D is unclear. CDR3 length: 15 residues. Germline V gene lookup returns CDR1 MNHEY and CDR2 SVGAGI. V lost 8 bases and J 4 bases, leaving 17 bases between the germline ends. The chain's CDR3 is CASRRPRTDNEKLFF. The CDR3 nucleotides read TGTGCCAGCCGGAGGCCAAGGACGGATAATGAAAAACTGTTTTTT.

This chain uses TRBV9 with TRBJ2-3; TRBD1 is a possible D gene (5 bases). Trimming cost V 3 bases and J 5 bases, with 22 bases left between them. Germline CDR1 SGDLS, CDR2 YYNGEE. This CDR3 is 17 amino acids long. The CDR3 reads CASSDRLKVGAVDTQYF. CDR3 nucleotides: TGTGCCAGCAGCGACAGGCTGAAGGTGGGTGCTGTAGATACGCAGTATTTT.

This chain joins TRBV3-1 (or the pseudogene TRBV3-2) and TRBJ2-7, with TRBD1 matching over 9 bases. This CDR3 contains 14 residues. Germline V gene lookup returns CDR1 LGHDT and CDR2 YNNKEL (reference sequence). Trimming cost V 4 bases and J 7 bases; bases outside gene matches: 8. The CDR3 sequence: CASSPRTGVGEQYF. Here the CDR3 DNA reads TGTGCCAGCAGCCCCAGGACAGGGGTTGGAGAGCAGTACTTC.

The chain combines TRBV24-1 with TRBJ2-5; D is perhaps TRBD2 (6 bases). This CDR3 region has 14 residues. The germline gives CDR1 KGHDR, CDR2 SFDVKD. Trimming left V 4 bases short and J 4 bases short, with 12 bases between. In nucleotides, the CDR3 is TGTGCCACCAGTGAAGGAGGGCCAACAGAGACCCAGTACTTC. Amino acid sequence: CATSEGGPTETQYF.

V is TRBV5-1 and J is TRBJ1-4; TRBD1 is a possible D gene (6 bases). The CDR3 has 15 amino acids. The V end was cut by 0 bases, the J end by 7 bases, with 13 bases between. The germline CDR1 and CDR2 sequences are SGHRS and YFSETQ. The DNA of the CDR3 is TGCGCCAGCAGCTTGGAGGCAGGGGTTGGTGAAAAACTGTTTTTT. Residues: CASSLEAGVGEKLFF.

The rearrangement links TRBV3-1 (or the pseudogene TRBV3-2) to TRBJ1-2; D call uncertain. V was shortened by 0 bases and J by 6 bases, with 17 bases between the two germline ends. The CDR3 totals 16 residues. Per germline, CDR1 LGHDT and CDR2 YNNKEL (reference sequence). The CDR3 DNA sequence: TGTGCCAGCAGCCAAGATATCAGGAACACCCTTAATGGCTACACCTTC. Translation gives CASSQDIRNTLNGYTF.

This CDR3 reads CASSVDLAGATDTQYF. The CDR3, as DNA: TGTGCCAGCAGCGTAGATCTAGCGGGAGCCACAGATACGCAGTATTTT. The gene calls are TRBV9 and TRBJ2-3; 10 nucleotides agree with TRBD2. The CDR3 has 16 amino acids. Germline trimming cut 0 bases from V and 2 bases from J; bases unmatched to any gene: 3. In germline, CDR1 is SGDLS, CDR2 YYNGEE.

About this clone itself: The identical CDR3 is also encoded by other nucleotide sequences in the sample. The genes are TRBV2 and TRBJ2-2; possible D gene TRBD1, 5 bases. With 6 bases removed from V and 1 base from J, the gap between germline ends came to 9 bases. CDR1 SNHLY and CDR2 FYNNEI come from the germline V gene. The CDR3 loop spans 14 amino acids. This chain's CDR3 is CASRRGQNTGELFF. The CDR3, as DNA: TGTGCCAGCAGACGAGGACAGAACACCGGGGAGCTGTTTTTT.

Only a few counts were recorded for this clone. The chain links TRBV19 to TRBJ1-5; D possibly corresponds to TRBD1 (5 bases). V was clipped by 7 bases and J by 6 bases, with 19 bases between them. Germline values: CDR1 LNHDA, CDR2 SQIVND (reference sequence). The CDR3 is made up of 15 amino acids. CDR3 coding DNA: TGTGCCAGTAATCGCGGGGCCTCCGTCAGTCAGCCCCAGCATTTT. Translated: CASNRGASVSQPQHF.